This T cell receptor (beta chain) was sequenced in a study of blood T cell repertoires in COVID-19. The overall study: Sample material is recorded as cDNA or gDNA derived from T cells, B-cell-depleted T cells, or PBMCs.

The CDR3 has 17 amino acids. Unmatched junction bases numbered 10, after V lost 2 bases and J lost 2 bases. The germline gives CDR1 SGHVS, CDR2 FNYEAQ. Using immunoSEQ multiplex PCR, the repertoire was profiled, and TCRdb retains in-frame clones only, with some absent. The table has roughly 67,000 clones, roughly 85% seen once. The rearrangement links TRBV7-6 to TRBJ2-5; 8 positions match TRBD1. The clonotype comes from a man in his forties or fifties with acute or convalescent COVID-19. The sequencing sample was made of peripheral blood. As DNA, the CDR3 is TGTGCCAGCAGCTTAAATAGAGGGGACAGGAGACAAGAGACCCAGTACTTC. It encodes CASSLNRGDRRQETQYF.